Given below is one T cell receptor beta chain in context. This clonotype was found a few times. Its antigen specificity is not known. Base qualities are missing; no much larger clone stands one base away. The data are from a study of CD8 T cells in ankylosing spondylitis (dated by TCRdb to 2015 to 2018). Describing the broader study: The study profiled T cell receptor beta repertoires in healthy donors and ankylosing spondylitis patients to find disease-linked TCR variants. The full study cohort was made up of 25 to 30 ankylosing spondylitis patients and roughly 100 healthy donors. Peripheral blood samples were taken, and synovial fluid was additionally collected from ankylosing spondylitis patients.

Sequencer: Illumina HiSeq 2500. Quantitative 5'-RACE with molecular barcodes was used to prepare TCR beta libraries. The study's processing was this. To identify disease-linked TCR variants, a new computational method was used, one built on a probabilistic model of VDJ rearrangement. Using fastp trimming at Q25 and MiXCR clonotype assembly, TCRdb reanalyzed the public sequencing data and kept in-frame beta chains. One record per CDR3 amino acid sequence lists the most common genes and DNA. The V and J calls come from TCRdb's annotation, not from the publication. In all, the sample holds 700,000 or so distinct CDR3 sequences, and around 20% of those were seen once. In total, the top ten clones hold 15% to 20% of the sample. Broad study findings and their caveats: Some TCR beta motif variants had previously been reported in synovial fluid and blood of reactive arthritis patients, which suggested common disease-initiation mechanisms. The disease-linked clones were reported as significantly enriched in matched synovial fluid samples from ankylosing spondylitis patients. Blood from ankylosing spondylitis patients appeared to be characterized by a TCR beta motif composed of under 10 highly homologous amino acid variants. In peripheral blood, the disease-linked clones were found at relatively low frequencies and had a CD8+ phenotype.

Ends trimmed: V by 3 bases, J by 5 bases; bases unmatched to a gene: 1. The CDR3 goes from the cysteine to the phenylalanine over 13 residues. Only CDR3 DNA remains: 39 bases, in frame from the first base. Sequencing was carried out using blood, either unsorted or a sorted T cell fraction (not recorded which). This clonotype originated in a male donor with ankylosing spondylitis. The rearranged segments are TRBV12-3 or TRBV12-4 and TRBJ2-4, with 7 bases aligning to TRBD2. The CDR3 protein sequence reads: CASSLGGENIQYF. The DNA reads TGTGCCAGCAGTTTGGGAGGGGAAAACATTCAGTACTTC.